This entry lists 26 T cell receptor beta chains sequenced from one sample in a study of T-cell memory formation after mild COVID-19. Each CDR3 protein is one row after TCRdb ran MiXCR on the 5' RACE reads. The data hold about half a million distinct CDR3 sequences, with around a sixth observed a single time. Sample: PBMCs or a T cell subset sorted from them (not recorded which). The receptors here all came from an adult woman who had mild COVID-19 (a few samples of this study predate the infection). Cell type and time point are not known.

The V gene is TRBV5-1, the J gene TRBJ1-5; unclear D gene. The V end lost 2 bases, the J end lost 0 bases, and 9 bases lay between the germline ends. CDR3 length: 15 amino acids. Per germline, CDR1 SGHRS and CDR2 YFSETQ. Here the CDR3 reads CASSFTGYSNQPQHF. The CDR3, as DNA: TGCGCCAGCAGCTTCACGGGGTATAGCAATCAGCCCCAGCATTTT.

Only a few counts were recorded for this clonotype. This chain uses TRBV12-3 or TRBV12-4 with TRBJ2-1; no reliable D call. Trimming cost V 1 base and J 8 bases, with 6 bases left between them. This CDR3 comprises 12 residues. The CDR3 region has the DNA TGTGCCAGCAGTTTAGAAGCATATGAGCAGTTCTTC. It translates to CASSLEAYEQFF.

This clonotype came up a few times. This chain connects TRBV12-3 or TRBV12-4 to TRBJ1-6; D is possibly TRBD1 (5 bases). This CDR3 is 12 amino acids long. V lost 3 bases and J 10 bases, leaving 7 bases between the germline ends. CDR3 sequence: CASSFGGSPLHF. In DNA, the CDR3 is TGTGCCAGCAGTTTTGGGGGGTCACCCCTCCACTTT.

The chain couples TRBV27 to TRBJ2-2; TRBD1 matches at 11 bases. With V trimmed by 5 bases and J by 1 base, 3 bases remained unmatched. There are 16 residues in the CDR3. CDR1 MNHEY and CDR2 SMNVEV come from the germline V gene (reference sequence). CDR3 loop: CASSLGTGGNTGELFF. CDR3 sequence (DNA): TGTGCCAGCAGTCTGGGGACAGGGGGGAACACCGGGGAGCTGTTTTTT.

CDR3 amino acids: CAGSETGGSGANVLTF. CDR3 bases: TGTGCCGGCTCCGAGACAGGAGGCTCTGGGGCCAACGTCCTGACTTTC. This chain uses TRBV2 with TRBJ2-6; D is possibly TRBD1 (6 bases). V was shortened by 11 bases and J by 0 bases, with 17 bases between the two germline ends. CDR1 and CDR2 from the germline V gene are SNHLY and FYNNEI. CDR3 size: 16 residues.

Only a few counts were recorded for this clonotype. The chain joins TRBV15 to TRBJ2-7; D is uncertain. V lost 0 bases, J lost 3 bases, and 9 bases lay in between. The CDR3 spans 14 residues. Looked up from germline, CDR1 is LNHNV and CDR2 is YYDKDF (reference sequence). The CDR3 loop reads CATSRDSLVYEQYF. The CDR3 nucleotides are TGTGCCACCAGCAGAGATTCTCTTGTCTACGAGCAGTACTTC.

The chain couples TRBV5-1 to TRBJ2-3; 15 nucleotides agree with TRBD2. There are 16 residues in the CDR3. Trimming cost V 0 bases and J 8 bases; bases outside gene matches: 4. Germline V gene data show CDR1 as SGHRS and CDR2 as YFSETQ. The DNA for the CDR3 is TGCGCCAGCAGCTTGGGGACTAGCGGGGGGGCCGGTACGCAGTATTTT. Translation gives CASSLGTSGGAGTQYF.

This clonotype has more than one count but fewer than ten. This chain connects TRBV11-2 to TRBJ2-7; the D is unclear. The CDR3 runs to 14 residues. Per germline, CDR1 SGHAT and CDR2 FQNNGV. The germline V and J ends were trimmed by 4 bases and 3 bases, with 13 bases remaining between them. The CDR3 DNA sequence: TGTGCCAGCAGCTCAGGCGGCCTTGACTACGAGCAGTACTTC. This codes for CASSSGGLDYEQYF. The full variable domain, its missing parts supplied by reference TRBV11-2 and TRBJ2-7, is EAGVAQSPRYKIIEKRQSVAFWCNPISGHATLYWYQQILGQGPKLLIQFQNNGVVDDSQLPKDRFSAERLKGVDSTLKIQPAKLEDSAVYLCASSSGGLDYEQYFGPGTRLTVT.

This clonotype showed up just once. The chain joins TRBV27 to TRBJ2-3; D not certain. Germline loops: CDR1 MNHEY, CDR2 SMNVEV (reference sequence). Trimming left V 6 bases short and J 2 bases short, with 12 bases between. The CDR3 is 14 amino acids. The CDR3 DNA is TGTGCCAGCAGGGTCGGAGCTTACACAGATACGCAGTATTTT. Its translation: CASRVGAYTDTQYF.

The V and J genes are TRBV29-1 and TRBJ2-5; D possibly corresponds to TRBD2 (6 bases). The germline CDR1 and CDR2 sequences are SQVTM and ANQGSEA. CDR3 length: 12 residues. Trimming took off 5 bases at V and 4 bases at J, with 11 bases between the two ends. The CDR3 DNA is TGCAGCGTTCGGGAGAACGGAGAGACCCAGTACTTC. This gives the protein CSVRENGETQYF. The variable domain in full, completed from reference TRBV29-1 and TRBJ2-5, reads SAVISQKPSRDICQRGTSLTIQCQVDSQVTMMFWYRQQPGQSLTLIATANQGSEATYESGFVIDKFPISRPNLTFSTLTVSNMSPEDSSIYLCSVRENGETQYFGPGTRLLVL.

This clonotype occurred a few times. The chain uses TRBV18 and TRBJ1-2; the match to TRBD1 covers 9 bases. Unmatched junction bases numbered 4, after V lost 3 bases and J lost 5 bases. Germline V gene lookup returns CDR1 KGHSH and CDR2 LQKENI. The CDR3 has 14 residues. This CDR3 is CASSPGQGPYGYTF. As DNA, the CDR3 is TGTGCCAGCTCACCGGGACAGGGACCGTATGGCTACACCTTC.

The CDR3 reads CASGFILQGSGYGYTF. The CDR3 DNA reads as TGTGCCAGCGGGTTCATTTTACAGGGGTCAGGCTATGGCTACACCTTC. The chain couples TRBV6-5 to TRBJ1-2, with 7 bases matching TRBD1. V lost 8 bases, J lost 4 bases, and 16 bases stayed unmatched. The length of the CDR3 is 16 residues. Germline CDR1 reads MNHEY; CDR2 reads SVGAGI.

J is TRBJ1-2 and V is TRBV27, with 8 nucleotides matching TRBD1. Trimming took 8 bases from V and 10 from J; bases not matched to a gene: 12. The germline gives CDR1 MNHEY, CDR2 SMNVEV (reference sequence). This CDR3 is built from 13 residues. CDR3 protein: CASRRTGIPAYTF. CDR3 nucleotide sequence: TGTGCCAGCCGCCGGACAGGGATTCCTGCCTACACCTTC.

This clonotype has only a few counts. CDR3 DNA: TGTGCCAGCAGTGCGACTCAAGTGGGCAATGAGCAGTTCTTC. It translates to CASSATQVGNEQFF. This chain uses TRBV12-3 or TRBV12-4 with TRBJ2-1, with no clear D. CDR3 length: 14 amino acids. The V end was cut by 5 bases, the J end by 6 bases, with 14 bases between.

This chain uses TRBV15 with TRBJ2-7, with D perhaps matching TRBD1 or TRBD2 (5 bases each). V dropped 0 bases and J dropped 6 bases, with 12 bases sitting between them. The CDR3 spans 14 residues. CDR1 LNHNV and CDR2 YYDKDF come from the germline V gene (reference sequence). The CDR3 is CATSREGVPLEQYF. The CDR3 DNA is TGTGCCACCAGCAGAGAGGGGGTTCCCCTCGAGCAGTACTTC.

This clonotype was found a few times. The chain employs TRBV9 and TRBJ2-2; TRBD1 might be the D (6 bases). The V end was cut by 0 bases, the J end by 4 bases, with 10 bases between. The CDR3 sequence is 15 residues long. Looked up from germline, CDR1 is SGDLS and CDR2 is YYNGEE. CDR3 protein: CASSVEDSPTGELFF. The CDR3 nucleotides are TGTGCCAGCAGCGTAGAGGACAGTCCCACCGGGGAGCTGTTTTTT.

This clonotype was observed a handful of times. The genes are TRBV7-9 and TRBJ2-3; perhaps TRBD1 as D (5 bases). The CDR3 is made up of 15 amino acids. The ends were cut back, 1 base at V and 3 bases at J, with 11 bases in the middle. Germline CDR1 is SEHNR and CDR2 is FQNEAQ (reference sequence). The CDR3: CASSLGRAETDTQYF. The CDR3 DNA is TGTGCCAGCAGCTTAGGCAGGGCGGAAACAGATACGCAGTATTTT.

This CDR3 is CASSMGLAGGTDTQYF. The CDR3 region has the DNA TGCGCCAGCAGCATGGGACTAGCGGGGGGCACAGATACGCAGTATTTT. V is TRBV5-1 and J is TRBJ2-3; 14 bases map to TRBD2. Germline assignment: CDR1 SGHRS and CDR2 YFSETQ. Trimming took 4 bases from V and 1 from J; bases not matched to a gene: 2. CDR3 length: 16 amino acids.

The table lists this clonotype with a few counts. V is TRBV30 and J is TRBJ2-1; 8 bases are a match to TRBD1. The J segment lost 9 bases and the V segment lost 5 bases, leaving 6 bases of the junction unmatched. The CDR3 runs to 12 residues. Germline CDR1 reads GTSNPN; CDR2 reads SVGIG (reference sequence). CDR3 in DNA: TGTGCCTGGGACAGGGGAGTTGGTGAGCAGTTCTTC. This codes for CAWDRGVGEQFF. The full variable domain, completed using reference TRBV30 and TRBJ2-1, is SQTIHQWPATLVQPVGSPLSLECTVEGTSNPNLYWYRQAAGRGLQLLFYSVGIGQISSEVPQNLSASRPQDRQFILSSKKLLLSDSGFYLCAWDRGVGEQFFGPGTRLTVL.

The rearrangement uses TRBV2 and TRBJ2-3, with 7 nucleotides matching TRBD1. Germline trimming cut 10 bases from V and 2 bases from J; bases unmatched to any gene: 6. Germline values: CDR1 SNHLY, CDR2 FYNNEI. This CDR3 has 13 residues. CDR3 in amino acids: CATQTGTTDTQYF. CDR3 coding DNA: TGTGCCACACAGACAGGGACCACAGATACGCAGTATTTT. Looking up the rest from reference TRBV2 and TRBJ2-3 gives the full variable domain: EPEVTQTPSHQVTQMGQEVILRCVPISNHLYFYWYRQILGQKVEFLVSFYNNEISEKSEIFDDQFSVERPDGSNFTLKIRSTKLEDSAMYFCATQTGTTDTQYFGPGTRLTVL.

This clonotype was recorded a few times. The genes are TRBV4-1 and TRBJ1-6; 10 bases are shared with TRBD1. Germline CDR1 MGHRA, CDR2 YSYEKL. J was trimmed by 8 bases and V by 2 bases; bases with no gene match: 3. This CDR3 comprises 15 residues. The CDR3 nucleotides are TGCGCCAGCAGCCAAAGGGGACAGGGGTATTCACCCCTCCACTTT. It translates to CASSQRGQGYSPLHF.

This clonotype has more than one count but fewer than ten. This chain links TRBV19 with TRBJ2-7; D gene ambiguous. The CDR3 totals 16 residues. The V end was cut by 5 bases, the J end by 0 bases, with 17 bases between. CDR1 is LNHDA, CDR2 SQIVND, per germline (reference sequence). DNA for the CDR3: TGTGCCAGTAGTGCCCGAGACTGGTATAGCTCCTACGAGCAGTACTTC. Its protein is CASSARDWYSSYEQYF.

This clonotype occurred a few times. The chain employs TRBV29-1 and TRBJ2-5; the D gene is possibly TRBD2 (6 bases). Trimming cost V 3 bases and J 0 bases, with 14 bases left between them. This CDR3 comprises 15 residues. CDR1 SQVTM and CDR2 ANQGSEA come from the germline V gene. The chain's CDR3 is CSVDRRGGYQETQYF. The CDR3 DNA reads TGCAGCGTTGATAGGCGGGGCGGTTACCAAGAGACCCAGTACTTC.

In this sample, this clonotype turned up a few times. The chain carries TRBV7-9 and TRBJ2-5; D might be TRBD2 (5 bases). This CDR3 has 16 amino acids. CDR1 is SEHNR and CDR2 is FQNEAQ in the germline V gene (reference sequence). The germline V and J ends were trimmed by 1 base and 5 bases, with 17 bases remaining between them. The CDR3 region is CASSLGRAPRWETQYF. The CDR3 DNA is TGTGCCAGCAGCTTAGGGCGGGCACCCAGATGGGAGACCCAGTACTTC.

This clonotype was recorded a few times. The chain couples TRBV5-1 to TRBJ2-1; D unclear. CDR1 SGHRS and CDR2 YFSETQ come from the germline V gene. There are 15 residues in the CDR3. Trimming left V 4 bases short and J 6 bases short, with 17 bases between. For the CDR3, the DNA is TGCGCCAGCAGCCCCGACCCTAAGAGTGCCAATGAGCAGTTCTTC. It encodes CASSPDPKSANEQFF.

This clonotype was counted only a few times. V is TRBV11-3 and J is TRBJ1-1; D is undetermined. Looked up from germline, CDR1 is SGHNT and CDR2 is YENEEA. The CDR3 is made up of 17 amino acids. Trimming removed 1 base at V and 5 bases at J, with 20 bases between. The CDR3 DNA is TGTGCCAGCAGCTTAGCGATATGGAGAGGCCCGAGAACTGAAGCTTTCTTT. Protein product: CASSLAIWRGPRTEAFF. The complete variable domain, with remaining parts taken from reference TRBV11-3 and TRBJ1-1, reads EAGVVQSPRYKIIEKKQPVAFWCNPISGHNTLYWYLQNLGQGPELLIRYENEEAVDDSQLPKDRFSAERLKGVDSTLKIQPAELGDSAVYLCASSLAIWRGPRTEAFFGQGTRLTVV.